The rows below give T cell receptor beta chains drawn from one sample of a study of T cell repertoires in cytomegalovirus infection. TCRdb re-analysed the reads in MiXCR, keeping a single row per CDR3 protein. The sample has tens of thousands of distinct CDR3 sequences, around 3.8% seen once; the top ten hold roughly a fifth. The sample comprised PBMCs. The receptor set was obtained from a human donor in good health (CMV status not recorded). Some clones in this sample may be carry-over from other donors' samples. CDR3s include the opening cysteine and the closing phenylalanine or tryptophan. Fields, in order: clone size, J gene, V gene, CDR3 length, D gene, CDR3 DNA, CDR3 protein. A D gene is named only where the DNA matches it firmly. Size is stated for part of the rows, as once, few or many counts, or as a class when the clone is expanded.

>-|TRBJ1-6|TRBV11-2|13|-
TGTGCCAGCAGCTCCACGACGGCTTCACCCCTCCACTTT
CASSSTTASPLHF
>many|TRBJ1-3|TRBV12-5|19|-
TGTGCTAGTGGTTTGGTACCAACGTGGGATGGAACCTCTGGAAACACCATATATTTT
CASGLVPTWDGTSGNTIYF
>many|TRBJ2-4|TRBV12-3/TRBV12-4|14|TRBD2
TGTGCCAGCAGCACAGCGGGGGGAAAAAACATTCAGTACTTC
CASSTAGGKNIQYF
>many|TRBJ1-4|TRBV7-2|15|TRBD1
TGTGCCAGCAGCTTAATCCAGGGGGTAGGGGAAAAACTGTTTTTT
CASSLIQGVGEKLFF
>many|TRBJ2-7|TRBV7-2|13|-
TGTGCCAGCAGCTCTTTGAGTTCCTACGAGCAGTACTTC
CASSSLSSYEQYF
>many|TRBJ1-5|TRBV10-3|15|-
TGTGCCATCAGTGAGTCAGATTTCGGGACGGAGCCCCAGCATTTT
CAISESDFGTEPQHF
>-|TRBJ2-3|TRBV20-1|13|-
TGCAGTGCTAGTGTCGTGGGGCCGGATACGCAGTATTTT
CSASVVGPDTQYF
>many|TRBJ1-2|TRBV11-1|14|TRBD1
TGTGCCAGCAGCTTAGAAGGGACAGCGGGCGGCTACACCTTC
CASSLEGTAGGYTF
>many|TRBJ2-5|TRBV6-6|13|TRBD2
TGTGCCAGCAGGGCTAGCGGATTAGAGACCCAGTACTTC
CASRASGLETQYF
>many|TRBJ1-1|TRBV12-3/TRBV12-4|15|TRBD1
TGTGCCAGCAGTCCCGGACAGGGGGCGGACACTGAAGCTTTCTTT
CASSPGQGADTEAFF
>many|TRBJ1-2|TRBV12-3/TRBV12-4|14|-
TGTGCCAGCAGTGCCCGGGCGGGGGTCGGGGGCTACACCTTC
CASSARAGVGGYTF
>many|TRBJ1-1|TRBV28|15|-
TGTGCCAGCAGTTCCTTACAGGGTTGGAACACTGAAGCTTTCTTT
CASSSLQGWNTEAFF
>many|TRBJ1-6|TRBV7-2|15|-
TGTGCCAGCAGTTCAAGAGGGAGGTCTAATTCACCCCTCCACTTT
CASSSRGRSNSPLHF
>many|TRBJ2-7|TRBV19|15|-
TGTGCCAGTAGTATCGGGCATAAGAGCTCCTACGAGCAGTACTTC
CASSIGHKSSYEQYF
>many|TRBJ2-6|TRBV7-3|16|-
TGTGCCAGCAGCTTAACGGGGGGGCTAGGGGCCAACGTCCTGACTTTC
CASSLTGGLGANVLTF
>many|TRBJ1-2|TRBV7-2|16|TRBD1
TGTGCCAGCAGCTTAGATACAGGGGGCGCCAACTATGGCTACACCTTC
CASSLDTGGANYGYTF
>-|TRBJ2-7|TRBV4-3|16|TRBD2
TGCGCCAGCAGCACCTCGACTAGCGGGGGCACCTACGAGCAGTACTTC
CASSTSTSGGTYEQYF
>many|TRBJ2-7|TRBV28|13|TRBD1
TGTGCCAGCAGGCGGGACAGGGGATACGAGCAGTACTTC
CASRRDRGYEQYF
>many|TRBJ2-3|TRBV7-2|14|-
TGTGCCAGCAGCCGGGGCGAAGCTGCAGATACGCAGTATTTT
CASSRGEAADTQYF
>many|TRBJ2-1|TRBV7-6|12|-
TGTGCCAGCAGCCCCCCCGGGAGCTGGCAGTTCTTC
CASSPPGSWQFF
>many|TRBJ2-1|TRBV25-1|14|-
TGTGCCAGCGCTTCCGGGACCTCATACAATGAGCAGTTCTTC
CASASGTSYNEQFF
>few|TRBJ2-7|TRBV18|14|TRBD1
TGTGCCAGCTCACCTCAGGGGGCAAGTAACGAGCAGTACTTC
CASSPQGASNEQYF
>many|TRBJ2-7|TRBV6-2/TRBV6-3|15|-
TGTGCCAGCAGTTACAGCAGGACAGGTGGAGGGGAGCAGTACTTC
CASSYSRTGGGEQYF
>many|TRBJ1-2|TRBV4-2|15|TRBD1
TGTGCCAGCAGCCAAGATTGGGCAGGGGGGGGGGGCTACACCTTC
CASSQDWAGGGGYTF
>many|TRBJ1-1|TRBV7-2|14|-
TGTGCCAGCAGCTTGATACAAGGGGACACTGAAGCTTTCTTT
CASSLIQGDTEAFF
>many|TRBJ1-1|TRBV13|15|-
TGTGCCAGCAAGAGACAGCAAAACATGAACACTGAAGCTTTCTTT
CASKRQQNMNTEAFF
>many|TRBJ2-1|TRBV20-1|13|TRBD1
TGCAGTGCGAGGACAGGGGCCTACAATGAGCAGTTCTTC
CSARTGAYNEQFF
>many|TRBJ2-1|TRBV4-1|16|-
TGCGCCAGCAGCCAAGATGCTGTGAGCTCCTACAATGAGCAGTTCTTC
CASSQDAVSSYNEQFF
>many|TRBJ1-5|TRBV2|13|TRBD1
TGTGCCAGCAACGGACAGGGTGGTCAGCCCCAGCATTTT
CASNGQGGQPQHF
>many|TRBJ2-1|TRBV20-1|12|-
TGCAGTGCTAGCCTCCCATGGGGTGAGCAGTTCTTC
CSASLPWGEQFF
>many|TRBJ1-1|TRBV19|12|-
TGTGCCAGCGCTCCAGCGGGGCCTGAAGCTTTCTTT
CASAPAGPEAFF
>many|TRBJ2-5|TRBV7-6|16|-
TGTGCCAGCAGCCAGTCTTTGGCAGGGGAGGGAGAGACCCAGTACTTC
CASSQSLAGEGETQYF
>many|TRBJ1-3|TRBV3-1|12|-
TGTGCCAGCAGCCCCTCTGGAAACACCATATATTTT
CASSPSGNTIYF
>few|TRBJ1-1|TRBV11-2|16|-
TGTGCCAGCAGCTTAGGTTCCGCAGGGTGGGGCACTGAAGCTTTCTTT
CASSLGSAGWGTEAFF
>many|TRBJ2-5|TRBV7-9|15|-
TGTGCCAGCAGCTTAAGGGACTGGTACCAAGAGACCCAGTACTTC
CASSLRDWYQETQYF
>many|TRBJ2-5|TRBV7-2|11|-
TGTGCCAGCAGCTTGTGGGAGACCCAGTACTTC
CASSLWETQYF
>many|TRBJ2-7|TRBV29-1|15|TRBD2
TGCAGCGTTGGGGGAAAAGGCGGGAGCTCCTACGAGCAGTACTTC
CSVGGKGGSSYEQYF
>many|TRBJ2-5|TRBV11-2|14|TRBD2
TGTGCCAGCAGCTTAGCGGGACTAGCGGCGACCCAGTACTTC
CASSLAGLAATQYF
>many|TRBJ1-1|TRBV12-3/TRBV12-4|15|-
TGTGCCAGCAGTTACCGCCGCACCCAGGACACTGAAGCTTTCTTT
CASSYRRTQDTEAFF
>many|TRBJ1-1|TRBV7-4|13|-
TGTGCCAGCCGATCGAGACAAAACACTGAAGCTTTCTTT
CASRSRQNTEAFF
>many|TRBJ1-1|TRBV7-6|13|-
TGTGCCAGCAGGAACAAAGGAAACACTGAAGCTTTCTTT
CASRNKGNTEAFF
>many|TRBJ2-5|TRBV20-1|13|-
TGCAGTGCTAGAGCCCCAGGGCCAGAGACCCAGTACTTC
CSARAPGPETQYF
>many|TRBJ2-3|TRBV9|16|-
TGTGCCAGCAGCGTATCTTCCGGAAGAAGCACAGATACGCAGTATTTT
CASSVSSGRSTDTQYF
>many|TRBJ1-1|TRBV6-2/TRBV6-3|13|TRBD1
TGTGCCAGCAGTTTTAACAGGGGGACTGAAGCTTTCTTT
CASSFNRGTEAFF
>many|TRBJ2-7|TRBV20-1|15|TRBD1
TGCAGTGCTAGAGATCGAAAGACAGGGTCCTACGAGCAGTACTTC
CSARDRKTGSYEQYF
>many|TRBJ1-2|TRBV7-2|13|TRBD1
TGTGCCAGCAGCGCCGACAGGGCTGGCGGCTACACCTTC
CASSADRAGGYTF
>-|TRBJ2-7|TRBV7-9|14|-
TGTGCCAGCAGCCATACTCTAGCGCCCTACGAGCAGTACTTC
CASSHTLAPYEQYF
>many|TRBJ2-7|TRBV7-8|15|-
TGTGCCAGCAGCCTTGGGAGACTATCCATCGGGGAGCAGTACTTC
CASSLGRLSIGEQYF
>many|TRBJ1-5|TRBV12-3/TRBV12-4|13|TRBD1
TGTGCCAGCAGTGCAGGGGGCGCGAAGCCCCAGCATTTT
CASSAGGAKPQHF
>many|TRBJ2-3|TRBV5-5|17|TRBD1
TGTGCCAGCAGCTTGGCCCCTGGACAGGGTGGCACAGATACGCAGTATTTT
CASSLAPGQGGTDTQYF
>many|TRBJ2-5|TRBV7-2|13|-
TGTGCCAGCAGCTGGGGACTTCAAGAGACCCAGTACTTC
CASSWGLQETQYF
>many|TRBJ2-1|TRBV5-1|16|-
TGCGCCAGCAGCCTACCTCCGGACAAGTTCTACAATGAGCAGTTCTTC
CASSLPPDKFYNEQFF
>many|TRBJ2-1|TRBV24-1|17|TRBD2
TGTGCCACCAGTGATCGAGAAGCGGGAGAGGGGAAGCATGAGCAGTTCTTC
CATSDREAGEGKHEQFF
>-|TRBJ1-5|TRBV7-2|21|TRBD1
TGTGCCAGCAGCTTATGGCTGGGGGGGGAGGGGGCTGGTTTTTGCAATCAGCCCCAGCATTTT
CASSLWLGGEGAGFCNQPQHF
>many|TRBJ2-5|TRBV7-2|12|-
TGTGCCAGCAGCGCGACTTGGGAGACCCAGTACTTC
CASSATWETQYF
>many|TRBJ1-1|TRBV5-4|11|-
TGTGCCAGCGGCCTCCTCACTGAAGCTTTCTTT
CASGLLTEAFF
>many|TRBJ2-2|TRBV7-6|16|TRBD2
TGTGCCAGCAGCTTAGGCGGGAGCACCCCATACGGGGAGCTGTTTTTT
CASSLGGSTPYGELFF